The 27 T cell receptor beta chains below come from one sample, sequenced in a study of tumor and adjacent non-tumor tissue in lung cancer. Three rounds of nested PCR, following a modified ARM-PCR protocol, produced the TCRbeta library. TCRdb analysed the multiplex PCR reads with MiXCR anew, one entry per CDR3 protein. The table has approximately 100,000 distinct CDR3 sequences, roughly two thirds seen once. The template was RNA from unsorted bulk tissue. The normal lung tissue was taken more than 3 cm from the tumor edge. Specimen: distant non-tumor lung tissue. The receptors shown here come from a man aged 30 to 39 with non-small cell lung cancer.

For this clonotype: Given a much more abundant clone one base away, this may be a read error. The chain links TRBV6-6 to TRBJ1-4, with D unclear. The germline V gene has CDR1 MNHNY and CDR2 SVGAGI (reference sequence). V lost 5 bases and J lost 5, with 6 bases in between. The CDR3 is made up of 12 amino acids. The chain's CDR3 is CASSHPNEKLFF. CDR3 DNA sequence: TGTGCCAGCAGTCACCCAAATGAAAAACTGTTTTTT.

Regarding this clonotype: This could be a read error, since a much larger clone is one nucleotide away. The chain combines TRBV10-3 with TRBJ2-3; 9 bases match TRBD2. This CDR3 is 15 amino acids long. Germline V lookup: CDR1 ENHRY, CDR2 SYGVKD. CDR3 nucleotides: TGTGCCGTCAGTCCGAGGCGGGGGGGCCGCAATACGCAGTATTTT. This sequence encodes CAVSPRRGGRNTQYF.

Here the CDR3 DNA reads TGTGCCAGTAGTTGGGGTTTTTCGGGACGATCCACAGATACGCAGTATTTT. Its protein product is CASSWGFSGRSTDTQYF. This chain uses TRBV19 with TRBJ2-3; D is perhaps TRBD1 or TRBD2 (5 bases each). The germline V gene encodes CDR1 LNHDA and CDR2 SQIVND (reference sequence). The CDR3 sequence is 17 residues long. Trimming cost V 5 bases and J 2 bases, with 20 bases left between them.

V and J are TRBV11-2 and TRBJ2-1, with D tentatively TRBD1 (6 bases). Germline values: CDR1 SGHAT, CDR2 FQNNGV. The V end lost 0 bases, the J end lost 7 bases, and 19 bases lay between the germline ends. The CDR3 is 17 residues long. CDR3 protein: CASSLDLGDMGANEQFF. CDR3 DNA sequence: TGTGCCAGCAGCTTAGATTTGGGCGACATGGGGGCGAATGAGCAGTTCTTC.

Note on this clonotype: One base away lies a much larger clone, so this may be a sequencing read error. This sequence joins TRBV28 and TRBJ2-7; 7 bases fit TRBD1. Germline V gives CDR1 MDHEN, CDR2 SYDVKM. The CDR3 extends over 14 amino acids. The CDR3 sequence is CTSSLGQDWYEQYF. The CDR3 bases are TGTACCAGCAGTCTCGGACAGGACTGGTACGAGCAGTACTTC.

On this clonotype itself: It may be a read error: a sequence one base away is much more abundant. The chain employs TRBV24-1 and TRBJ1-1; 8 bases are a match to TRBD1. The CDR3 has 13 residues. The V gene's germline CDR1 is KGHDR and CDR2 SFDVKD. CDR3 protein: CTTKDRENTEAFF. For the CDR3, the DNA is TGTACCACCAAGGACAGGGAGAACACTGAAGCTTTCTTT.

For this clonotype: The junction shows a germline mismatch at one end, possibly a read error. The rearrangement links TRBV4-3 to TRBJ1-5; 7 nucleotides agree with TRBD1. CDR1 and CDR2 (germline): LGHNA, YSLEER. CDR3 length equals 15 residues. The CDR3: CVSSPRKGAGQPQHF. The CDR3 coding sequence is TGCGTCAGCAGCCCGCGGAAGGGGGCAGGTCAGCCCCAGCACTTT.

The V call is TRBV19, the J call TRBJ2-6, with 7 bases that match TRBD2. CDR1 is LNHDA and CDR2 is SQIVND in the germline V gene (reference sequence). V trimming: 7 bases; J trimming: 2 bases; junction bases outside the gene matches: 5. The CDR3 is made up of 15 amino acids. CDR3 DNA sequence: TGTGCCAGTATGGGGACTAACCCTGGGGCCAACGTCCTGACTTTC. It codes for CASMGTNPGANVLTF.

As regards this clonotype: The junction does not match germline at one end; this may be a read error. The chain is built from TRBV4-1 and TRBJ2-3; D is undetermined. Germline loops: CDR1 MGHRA, CDR2 YSYEKL. The CDR3 contains 16 residues. CDR3 nucleotide sequence: TGCGCCAGCATCCCATGGTGGAACGGGCGCACAGATACGCAGAATTTT. It encodes CASIPWWNGRTDTQNF.

To note about this clonotype: A read error may account for a junction end that differs from germline. The chain joins TRBV11-2 to TRBJ2-3; the match to TRBD2 covers 9 bases. Looked up from germline, CDR1 is SGHAT and CDR2 is FQNNGV. This CDR3 comprises 16 residues. The chain's CDR3 is CTSSLRLAESTDTQYF. CDR3 nucleotide sequence: TGTACCAGCAGCTTAAGACTAGCGGAAAGCACAGATACGCAGTATTTT.

This clonotype has a single count. A junction boundary mismatches the germline segment, possibly from a read error. This chain links TRBV11-2 with TRBJ1-1; tentative D call: TRBD1 (5 bases). The CDR3 loop spans 15 amino acids. The germline gives CDR1 SGHAT, CDR2 FQNNGV. The CDR3 protein is CVSSLMYRPGAEGFF. As DNA, the CDR3 is TGTGTCAGTAGCTTAATGTACCGCCCCGGGGCTGAAGGTTTCTTT.

This chain links TRBV6-5 with TRBJ2-7, with 8 nucleotides matching TRBD1. The CDR3 extends over 12 amino acids. Per the germline V gene, CDR1 is MNHEY and CDR2 is SVGAGI. Unmatched junction bases numbered 5, after V lost 6 bases and J lost 7 bases. CDR3 protein: CASSFRTGEQYF. The CDR3 DNA is TGTGCCAGCAGCTTTCGGACAGGGGAGCAGTACTTC.

This clonotype was detected ten times or more. The chain joins TRBV4-1 to TRBJ2-5; 7 nucleotides align to TRBD1. This CDR3 is built from 17 residues. Trimming at V came to 2 bases and at J to 4 bases, leaving 13 bases not matched to a gene. From germline, CDR1 is MGHRA and CDR2 YSYEKL. The DNA for the CDR3 is TGCGCCAGCAGCCAACACGGGACAGCTAGGGCGGTAGAGACCCAGTACTTC. As protein: CASSQHGTARAVETQYF.

As concerns this clonotype: Compared with germline, one end of the junction differs, possibly owing to a read error. V gene TRBV29-1 combines with J gene TRBJ2-1; D not resolved. Per the germline V gene, CDR1 is SQVTM and CDR2 is ANQGSEA. The CDR3 extends over 16 amino acids. CDR3 region: CSLVRSTWSSYDEQFF. The CDR3 region has the DNA TGCAGCCTTGTGAGATCGACTTGGAGCTCCTACGATGAGCAGTTCTTC.

In this sample, this clonotype turned up a few times. Germline and junction disagree at one end, which may indicate a read error. The V call is TRBV11-1, the J call TRBJ2-3; D gene uncertain. The CDR3 loop spans 12 amino acids. CDR1 is SGHAT and CDR2 is FQDESV in the germline V gene (reference sequence). The CDR3 spells CASSPTADTQRF. The CDR3 nucleotides read TGTGCCAGCAGCCCAACAGCAGATACGCAGCGTTTT. Using reference TRBV11-1 and TRBJ2-3 for the parts outside the CDR3, the full variable domain is EAEVAQSPRYKITEKSQAVAFWCDPISGHATLYWYRQILGQGPELLVQFQDESVVDDSQLPKDRFSAERLKGVDSTLKIQPAELGDSAMYLCASSPTADTQRFGPGTRLTVL.

A word on this clonotype: The junction does not match germline at one end; this may be a read error. The V call is TRBV11-2, the J call TRBJ2-3, with D perhaps assigned TRBD1 or TRBD2 (5 bases each). The length of the CDR3 is 16 residues. From germline, CDR1 is SGHAT and CDR2 FQNNGV. The CDR3 nucleotides read TGTGCCAGCAGCTTAGACTGGCGAGGGGCCACAGATACGCAATATTTT. Its translation is CASSLDWRGATDTQYF.

Worth noting for this clonotype: A much larger clone lies one base from this, so it may be a read error. The V and J genes are TRBV10-3 and TRBJ2-1; no clear D. The germline V gene encodes CDR1 ENHRY and CDR2 SYGVKD. The CDR3 runs to 12 residues. In DNA form, the CDR3 reads TGTGTCATCAGTGAGTGGGACAATGAGCAGTTCTTC. It encodes CVISEWDNEQFF.

The table lists this clonotype with many counts. The V and J genes are TRBV5-5 and TRBJ2-5; TRBD2 might be the D (5 bases). V was trimmed by 6 bases and J by 5 bases, leaving 17 bases between them. The germline V gene has CDR1 SGHKS and CDR2 YYEKEE (reference sequence). This CDR3 contains 14 residues. CDR3 protein: CASTSAAGGETQYF. The CDR3 DNA reads as TGTGCCAGCACCTCAGCTGCTGGCGGGGAGACCCAGTACTTC.

This clonotype was seen at least ten times. J is TRBJ1-4 and V is TRBV5-6, with TRBD1 identical over 11 bases. With 1 base clipped from V and 8 bases from J, the junction kept 4 bases outside the gene matches. Germline assignment: CDR1 SGHDT and CDR2 YYEEEE. The CDR3 is 15 amino acids. CDR3 bases: TGTGCCAGCAGCTTGAGGACAGGGGGCGGAGAAAAACTGTTTTTT. Protein: CASSLRTGGGEKLFF.

As concerns this clonotype: The junction departs from the called germline gene at one end, perhaps through a read error. The V gene is TRBV24-1, the J gene TRBJ2-1; D might be TRBD2 (5 bases). Germline V gene lookup returns CDR1 KGHDR and CDR2 SFDVKD. This CDR3 spans 16 amino acids. In nucleotides, the CDR3 is TGTGCCACCAGTGCCCGCCGTACGAGAGGGTTCAATGAGCACTTCTTC. It codes for CATSARRTRGFNEHFF.

Concerning this clonotype itself: At one end the junction does not follow the germline gene, possibly because of a read error. The chain combines TRBV4-1 with TRBJ2-3; 8 bases map to TRBD2. Germline V gene sequence: CDR1 MGHRA, CDR2 YSYEKL. This CDR3 spans 18 amino acids. In nucleotides, the CDR3 is TGCGCCATCAGCCAAGAACCACTAGCGGAGAGAAGCACAGATACGCAGTATTTT. Translated: CAISQEPLAERSTDTQYF.

This clonotype was picked up many times. The genes are TRBV6-5 and TRBJ2-7, with 11 bases identical to TRBD1. Germline lookup yields CDR1 MNHEY and CDR2 SVGAGI. V dropped 5 bases and J dropped 5; count of bases not matched to a gene: 2. The CDR3 contains 13 residues. The CDR3 nucleotides are TGTGCCAGCAGTGGGGACAGGGGGGACGAGCAGTACTTC. This sequence encodes CASSGDRGDEQYF.

The chain has TRBV11-3 and TRBJ2-5; D may be TRBD1 or TRBD2 (6 bases each). The V end was cut by 4 bases, the J end by 4 bases, with 16 bases between. The CDR3 contains 15 residues. Germline lookup yields CDR1 SGHNT and CDR2 YENEEA. The DNA of the CDR3 is TGTGCCAGCAGCTCCGGGAGAGGGGGGTCAGAGACCCAGTACTTC. Translated, it gives CASSSGRGGSETQYF.

This clonotype came up once. The junction and the germline gene differ at one end; a read error may be behind it. The J gene is TRBJ2-7, the V gene TRBV12-3 or TRBV12-4, with a tentative D call TRBD1 (6 bases). CDR3 length equals 13 residues. The CDR3 spells CAGSLQGWFEQYF. The CDR3, as DNA: TGTGCCGGCAGTCTACAGGGATGGTTCGAGCAGTACTTC.

Regarding this clonotype: A junction boundary mismatches the germline segment, possibly from a read error. This rearrangement joins TRBV5-8 to TRBJ2-3; D unresolved. Germline V gene lookup returns CDR1 SGHTS and CDR2 YDEGEE. The CDR3 has 16 residues. In DNA, the CDR3 is TGTGCAAGCAGCCCCAACTCAAGCCTTTCCACAGATACGCGGTATTTT. This gives the protein CASSPNSSLSTDTRYF.

Note on this clonotype: This likely comes from a read error, as the CDR3 has no conserved phenylalanine or tryptophan at its end. The J gene is TRBJ2-7, the V gene TRBV20-1; 8 positions agree with TRBD2. The V segment lost 6 bases and the J segment 3 bases; nucleotides outside the gene matches: 19. The CDR3 contains 17 residues. Germline CDR1 reads DFQATT; CDR2 reads SNEGSKA (reference sequence). In nucleotides, the CDR3 is TGCAGTGCAGAGAGCCCGGGGGCGGGGGGAGCATTCTACGAGCAGTACTTG. Amino acids: CSAESPGAGGAFYEQYL.

Comment on this clonotype: This may stem from a read error, because a much larger clone lies one nucleotide away. This chain joins TRBV7-9 and TRBJ1-2; D call uncertain. Germline CDR1 and CDR2: SEHNR and FQNEAQ (reference sequence). Trimming stripped 2 bases from V and 0 bases from J, with 1 base between. The CDR3 runs 12 residues. As DNA, the CDR3 is TGTGCCAGCAGCTTACCTAACTATGGCTACACCTTC. Its translation: CASSLPNYGYTF.